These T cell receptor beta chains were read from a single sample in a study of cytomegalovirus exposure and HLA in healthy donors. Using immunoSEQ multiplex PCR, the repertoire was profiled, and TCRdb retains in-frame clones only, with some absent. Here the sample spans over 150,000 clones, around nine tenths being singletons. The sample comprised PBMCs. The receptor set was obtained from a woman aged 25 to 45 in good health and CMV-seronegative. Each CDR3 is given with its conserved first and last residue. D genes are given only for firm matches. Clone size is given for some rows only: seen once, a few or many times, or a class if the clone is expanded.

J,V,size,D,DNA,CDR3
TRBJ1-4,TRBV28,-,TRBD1,TGTGCCAGCAGTCCCAACAGGGGAACTAATGAAAAACTGTTTTTT,CASSPNRGTNEKLFF
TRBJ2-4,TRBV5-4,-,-,TGTGCCAGCAGCTTGGACAGCTACCTAGCCAAAAACATTCAGTACTTC,CASSLDSYLAKNIQYF
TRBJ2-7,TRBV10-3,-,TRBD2,TGTGCCATCAGGGCGGGTAGCGGGAGGAGCTACGAGCAGTACTTC,CAIRAGSGRSYEQYF
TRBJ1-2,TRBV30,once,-,TGTGCCTGGAGTGTAGGGGGGGCCGTCTATGGCTACACCTTC,CAWSVGGAVYGYTF
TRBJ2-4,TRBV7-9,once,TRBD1,TGTGCCAGCGGCGAACAGGGGGCTCTAGCCAAAAACATTCAGTACTTC,CASGEQGALAKNIQYF
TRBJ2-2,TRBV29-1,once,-,TGCAGCGTTGATAGGGGGAACACCGGGGAGCTGTTTTTT,CSVDRGNTGELFF
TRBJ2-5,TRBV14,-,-,TGTGCCAGCAGCCAAGTTTATGAGACCCAGTACTTC,CASSQVYETQYF
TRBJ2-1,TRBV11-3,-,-,TGTGCCAGCAGCTTAGATTCGGATGAGCAGTTCTTC,CASSLDSDEQFF
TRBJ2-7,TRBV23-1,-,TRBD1,TGCGCCAGCAGCCGGGGGTGGGACAGGGAGACCTACGAGCAGTACTTC,CASSRGWDRETYEQYF
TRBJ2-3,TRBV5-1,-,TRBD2,TGCGCCAGCAGCCCGGGGACTAGCGGTGGCACAGATACGCAGTATTTT,CASSPGTSGGTDTQYF
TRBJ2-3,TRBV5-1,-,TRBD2,TGCGCCAGCAAAGGGGGACTAGCTCAGCCCACAGATACGCAGTATTTT,CASKGGLAQPTDTQYF
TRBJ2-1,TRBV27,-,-,TGTGCCAGCAGTCCGGGGGTGGCCTACAATGAGCAGTTCTTC,CASSPGVAYNEQFF
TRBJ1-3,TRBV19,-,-,TGTGCCAGTAGCCTGTCGGGTGGAAACACCATATATTTT,CASSLSGGNTIYF
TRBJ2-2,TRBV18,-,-,TGTGCCAGCTCACACTGGGGGACGCCGGACAGCACCCTCGGGGAGCTGTTTTTT,CASSHWGTPDSTLGELFF
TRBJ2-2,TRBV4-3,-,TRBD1,TGCGCCAGCAGCCAAGATCTGACAGGGAGCACCGGGGAGCTGTTTTTT,CASSQDLTGSTGELFF
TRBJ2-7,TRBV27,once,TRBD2,TGTGCCAGCAGTTTACTTACAAGCGGGGGACTTTTCTGGGAGCAGTACTTC,CASSLLTSGGLFWEQYF
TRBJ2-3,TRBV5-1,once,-,TGCGCCAGCAGTGAGGCGGGGCCCCCCGGCGAGCAGTATTTT,CASSEAGPPGEQYF
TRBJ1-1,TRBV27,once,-,TGTGCCAGCAGTTTATTCGGGGGAAACACTGAAGCTTTCTTT,CASSLFGGNTEAFF
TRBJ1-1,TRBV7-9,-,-,TGTGCCAGCAGCTTTTACGGGAACACTGAAGCTTTCTTT,CASSFYGNTEAFF
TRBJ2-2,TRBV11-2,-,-,TGTGCCAGCAGCCCAGCCAGGACGAACACCGGGGAGCTGTTTTTT,CASSPARTNTGELFF
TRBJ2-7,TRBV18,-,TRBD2,TGTGCCAGCTCACCGGCCGGGACTAGCATTTCCTACGAGCAGTACTTC,CASSPAGTSISYEQYF
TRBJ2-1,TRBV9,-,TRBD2,TGTGCCAGCAGCGTAGGGCTAGCGGTTTACAATGAGCAGTTCTTC,CASSVGLAVYNEQFF
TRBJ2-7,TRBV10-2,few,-,TGCGCCAGGGAGGACCGGGACTCGGCCTACGAGCAGTACTTC,CAREDRDSAYEQYF
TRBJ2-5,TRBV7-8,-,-,TGTGCCAGCAGCTTAAGGGGAGAGACCCAGTACTTC,CASSLRGETQYF
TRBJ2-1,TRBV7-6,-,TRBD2,TGTGCCAGCGGACCATTTAGCGGGAGGGGGTACAAAGAGCAGTTCTTC,CASGPFSGRGYKEQFF
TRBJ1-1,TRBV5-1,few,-,TGCGCCAGCAGTAGGCAGGCTACGAACACTGAAGCTTTCTTT,CASSRQATNTEAFF
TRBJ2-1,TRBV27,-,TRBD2,TGTGCCAGCAGTAACCTGGCGGGAGGTTCGGGCAATGAGCAGTTCTTC,CASSNLAGGSGNEQFF
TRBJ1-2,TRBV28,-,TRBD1,TGTGCCAGCAAGGGGGCGTCTCCCAACTATGGCTACACCTTC,CASKGASPNYGYTF
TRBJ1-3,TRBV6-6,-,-,TGTGCCAGCAGTCTAACAGGGATAGGAAACACCATATATTTT,CASSLTGIGNTIYF
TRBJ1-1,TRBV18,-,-,TGTGCCAGCTCACTGGAGCGGGTAGGGAACACTGAAGCTTTCTTT,CASSLERVGNTEAFF
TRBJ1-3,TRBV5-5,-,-,TGTGCCAGCAGCTATGTAGACACCATATATTTT,CASSYVDTIYF
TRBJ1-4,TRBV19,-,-,TGTGCCAGTAGTAATGGGCAGCTTGCAACTAATGAAAAACTGTTTTTT,CASSNGQLATNEKLFF
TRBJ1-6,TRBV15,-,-,TGTGCCACCAGTTTGCCCGGCGGGGTATCACTCCACTTT,CATSLPGGVSLHF
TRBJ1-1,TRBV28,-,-,TGTGCCAGCAGCCTCGACAGGAGCTCTCGCCTCGCAGGAGCTTTCTTT,CASSLDRSSRLAGAFF
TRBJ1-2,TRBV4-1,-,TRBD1,TGCGCCAGCAGCGGAGGGGACAGGGGGCGGCACTATGGCTACACCTTC,CASSGGDRGRHYGYTF
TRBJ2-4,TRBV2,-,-,TGTGCCAGCAGTATGGACTTAGAAAACATTCAGTACTTC,CASSMDLENIQYF
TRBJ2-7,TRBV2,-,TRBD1,TGTGCCAGCAGGGCCAGGGACAGAATGGCCTACGAGCAGTACTTC,CASRARDRMAYEQYF
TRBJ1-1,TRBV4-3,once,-,TGCGCCAGCAGCCTTACAGGGAACACTGAAGCTTTCTTT,CASSLTGNTEAFF
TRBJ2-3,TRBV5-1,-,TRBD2,TGCGCCAGCAGCTACCTAGCGGGAGTAACAGATACGCAGTATTTT,CASSYLAGVTDTQYF
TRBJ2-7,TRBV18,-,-,TGTGCCAGCTCAGCCAACGTAGGACAGCGATACTCCTACGAGCAGTACTTC,CASSANVGQRYSYEQYF
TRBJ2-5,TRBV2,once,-,TGTGCCAGCACCAGAACCCAAGAGACCCAGTACTTC,CASTRTQETQYF